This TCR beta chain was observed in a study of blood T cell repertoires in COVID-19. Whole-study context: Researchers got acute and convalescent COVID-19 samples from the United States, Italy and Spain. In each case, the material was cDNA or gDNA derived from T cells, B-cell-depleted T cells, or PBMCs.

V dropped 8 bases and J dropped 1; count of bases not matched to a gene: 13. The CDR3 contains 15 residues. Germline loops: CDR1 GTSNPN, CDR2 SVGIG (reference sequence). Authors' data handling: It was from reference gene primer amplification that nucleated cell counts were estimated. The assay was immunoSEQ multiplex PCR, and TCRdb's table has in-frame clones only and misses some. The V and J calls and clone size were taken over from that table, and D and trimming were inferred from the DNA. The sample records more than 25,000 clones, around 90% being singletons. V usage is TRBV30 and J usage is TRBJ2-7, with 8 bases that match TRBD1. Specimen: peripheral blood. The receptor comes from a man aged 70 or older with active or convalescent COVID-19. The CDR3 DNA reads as TGTGCCGCCGAGGCGCGGACAGGGACTTCCTACGAGCAGTACTTC. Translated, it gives CAAEARTGTSYEQYF.